This T cell receptor beta chain was identified in a study of cytomegalovirus exposure and HLA in healthy donors. Germline CDR1 and CDR2: SGHAT and FQNNGV. The V end was cut by 1 base, the J end by 1 base, with 8 bases between. The CDR3 runs to 14 residues. PCR used 60 Vbeta primers and 13 Jbeta primers. The assay was immunoSEQ multiplex PCR, and TCRdb's table has in-frame clones only and misses some. The sample yields 250,000 to 350,000 clones, approximately 90% seen once. The sequence was collected from a middle-aged man in good health and CMV-seropositive. Sequencing used PBMCs. The V and J genes are TRBV11-2 and TRBJ2-7; D remains unclear. CDR3 in amino acids: CASSLGGGSYEQYF. CDR3 DNA: TGTGCCAGCAGCTTAGGTGGCGGATCCTACGAGCAGTACTTC. Supplemented by reference TRBV11-2 and TRBJ2-7, the full variable domain reads EAGVAQSPRYKIIEKRQSVAFWCNPISGHATLYWYQQILGQGPKLLIQFQNNGVVDDSQLPKDRFSAERLKGVDSTLKIQPAKLEDSAVYLCASSLGGGSYEQYFGPGTRLTVT.